This section outlines one TCR beta chain sequence together with its context. Its antigen is not known. This entry belongs to a study of CXCR3-negative and CXCR3-positive naive CD8 T cells. Study at large: The TRB read total, about 130 million, broke down to about 1.5 +/- 0.3 million reads per library.

UMI-labeled 5' RACE yielded the TRB cDNA libraries. TCRdb reprocessed the 5' RACE reads and reports one entry per CDR3 protein, with no DNA. This sample's clone table lists tens of thousands of distinct CDR3 sequences. Study observations and caveats: In both naive subsets diversity was comparably high, whereas memory CD8+ cells showed much lower diversity.

Germline V gene lookup returns CDR1 DFQATT and CDR2 SNEGSKA (reference sequence). The CDR3 contains 16 residues. The receptor was derived from a human donor in good health. Some clones in this sample may be carry-over from other donors' samples. The chain employs TRBV20-1 and TRBJ2-1; TCRdb selects TRBD1, and the lack of DNA leaves this call unchecked. The sequencing sample was made of memory CD8+ T cells from blood. Here the CDR3 reads CSARDLGGGEHNEQFF.